Listed below are T cell receptor beta chains from one sample, sequenced in a study of spatial heterogeneity in lung cancer. TCRdb analysed the 5' RACE reads with MiXCR anew, one entry per CDR3 protein. The table has 9,500 to 12,000 distinct CDR3 sequences, about an eighth seen once. The material sequenced was lung tumor tissue, taken at surgery. These receptors were taken from a female donor with early-stage non-small cell lung cancer. CDR3s include the opening cysteine and the closing phenylalanine or tryptophan. Each record gives: clone size, V gene, J gene, D gene, CDR3 protein, CDR3 DNA. D genes are given only for firm matches. Part of the rows lack a size; the others show once, few, many or a class for expanded clones.

>medium-sized|TRBV7-2|TRBJ1-6|-
CASSSTGTGSPLHF
TGTGCCAGCAGCTCTACAGGGACGGGGTCACCCCTCCACTTT
>few|TRBV7-8|TRBJ1-1|-
CASSLAGNPEAFF
TGTGCCAGCAGCTTGGCCGGGAATCCTGAAGCTTTCTTT
>-|TRBV29-1|TRBJ2-2|-
CSVTVQNTGELFF
TGCAGCGTGACAGTCCAGAACACCGGGGAGCTGTTTTTT
>-|TRBV28|TRBJ2-1|-
CASPLHLEQFF
TGTGCCAGCCCTTTACATCTTGAGCAGTTCTTC
>-|TRBV7-2|TRBJ1-5|TRBD1
CASSLDRGGQPQHF
TGTGCCAGCAGCTTGGACAGGGGCGGGCAGCCCCAGCATTTT
>-|TRBV20-1|TRBJ2-7|TRBD2
CSAPRAGAYEQYF
TGCAGTGCTCCACGGGCGGGGGCCTACGAGCAGTACTTC
>many|TRBV7-2|TRBJ2-3|-
CASSTVRAGTDTQYF
TGTGCCAGCAGCACAGTCAGGGCGGGGACAGATACGCAGTATTTT
>-|TRBV7-6|TRBJ2-5|TRBD1
CASSKGGQGIMETQYF
TGTGCCAGCAGCAAAGGGGGACAGGGCATTATGGAGACCCAGTACTTC
>many|TRBV28|TRBJ2-5|TRBD2
CASSLRGAGEETQYF
TGTGCCAGCAGTTTAAGGGGAGCGGGAGAAGAGACCCAGTACTTC
>many|TRBV20-1|TRBJ1-2|-
CSASEVIGYTF
TGCAGTGCTTCGGAGGTAATTGGCTACACCTTC
>-|TRBV9|TRBJ1-1|TRBD1
CASSVTGGADTEAFF
TGTGCCAGCAGCGTCACAGGGGGCGCAGACACTGAAGCTTTCTTT
>-|TRBV6-1|TRBJ1-4|TRBD1
CASSENRGEYEKLFF
TGTGCCAGCAGTGAAAACAGGGGAGAGTATGAAAAACTGTTTTTT
>many|TRBV7-2|TRBJ1-4|-
CASSLEQGWEKLFF
TGTGCCAGCAGCTTAGAGCAGGGTTGGGAAAAACTGTTTTTT
>many|TRBV29-1|TRBJ1-1|TRBD1
CSVETPTGFTEAFF
TGCAGCGTTGAAACCCCGACAGGGTTCACTGAAGCTTTCTTT